Included here is one T cell receptor (beta chain) sequence, with context. As yet, its antigen is unknown. All of the isolated RNA was reverse transcribed, so expressed TCRB transcripts were sequenced. About 3.5 million reads per sample on average were obtained from naive, central memory and regulatory T cell samples. Sequenced by immunoSEQ multiplex PCR; TCRdb stores in-frame clones only, minus some. Of over 600,000 clones listed, around 12% are singletons. The sample is drawn from a study of beta chain features in type 1 diabetes. Study-wide results and limits: In all four CD4+ subsets, TCRB CDR3 length was significantly, moderately reduced in type 1 diabetes. cDNA-based sequencing might over-represent cells highly expressing TCR.

The CDR3 totals 15 residues. CDR1 and CDR2 from the germline V gene are MNHEY and SMNVEV (reference sequence). V was clipped by 5 bases and J by 6 bases, with 16 bases between them. This chain links TRBV27 with TRBJ1-4; unclear D gene. The receptor comes from a man between 25 and 39 years old with type 1 diabetes. Sequencing was carried out using naive CD4+ T cells from blood. In nucleotides, the CDR3 is TGTGCCAGCAGTCCCCTGAGAGGTAGGGATGAAAAACTGTTTTTT. It yields the protein CASSPLRGRDEKLFF.